These T cell receptor beta chains were read from a single sample in a study of patients and donors after allogeneic stem cell transplantation. MiXCR was run by TCRdb on the RT-PCR reads, yielding one entry per CDR3 protein. The sample consists of more than 20,000 distinct CDR3 sequences, approximately 39% of them appearing once. The sample taken for sequencing was blood, either unsorted or a sorted T cell fraction (not recorded which). These receptor sequences come from a human donor who was either an allogeneic HSCT recipient or a stem cell or donor lymphocyte infusion donor (not recorded which). It is not recorded whose cells these are; they may come from a transplant donor. Each CDR3 is given with its conserved first and last residue.

V gene	J gene	CDR3 protein
TRBV7-7	TRBJ1-1	CASSPRQGLNTEAFF
TRBV7-2	TRBJ2-1	CASSRVAGGSYNEQFF
TRBV14	TRBJ2-3	CASSHTNTQYF
TRBV5-1	TRBJ2-3	CASSLDSGGSTDTQYF
TRBV7-9	TRBJ2-3	CASSPGTSSYF
TRBV7-2	TRBJ1-2	CASRPLGTGGVFYGYTF
TRBV29-1	TRBJ2-3	CSADRGRGGSDTQYF
TRBV25-1	TRBJ2-1	CASSEPGPLDEQFF
TRBV29-1	TRBJ2-3	CSVDGVDRPDTDTQYF
TRBV10-2	TRBJ1-5	CASSESRGNKNQPQHF
TRBV5-1	TRBJ2-7	CASSLVVGGSYEQYF
TRBV6-5	TRBJ1-2	CASSYRDAYGYTF
TRBV5-1	TRBJ1-1	CASSLTGQVYEAFF
TRBV12-3/TRBV12-4	TRBJ2-1	CASSWVLAGYNEQFF
TRBV6-6	TRBJ1-2	CASSPTGVHYGYTF
TRBV6-5	TRBJ2-5	CASSYSRRGTQYF
TRBV4-2	TRBJ2-1	CASSQFVLAYPSDEQFF
TRBV7-8	TRBJ1-5	CASSLVRRTVSNQPQHF
TRBV4-1	TRBJ1-4	CASSRGQTATNEKLFF
TRBV5-5	TRBJ1-3	CASSLQEYYSGNTIYF
TRBV20-1	TRBJ1-1	CSARSQTGGTEAFF
TRBV7-9	TRBJ1-1	CASSVWTGGQAFF
TRBV11-2	TRBJ2-1	CASSLGVLALSSYNEQFF
TRBV7-9	TRBJ2-7	CASSLASGAYEQYF
TRBV5-1	TRBJ1-6	CASSLGGRDSPLHF
TRBV4-1	TRBJ1-2	CASSQDRGEYGYTF
TRBV10-1	TRBJ2-5	CASSDGVQETQYF
TRBV4-2	TRBJ1-2	CASSDGQGLGYTF
TRBV5-1	TRBJ2-7	CASKQDNSYEQYF
TRBV28	TRBJ1-2	CASSLDRGRDGYTF
TRBV11-2	TRBJ1-5	CASSLDLGQPQHF
TRBV15	TRBJ1-1	CATSLQGTNTEAFF
TRBV27	TRBJ1-1	CASSPQGRGAFF
TRBV7-9	TRBJ2-5	CASSLRRMGRETQYF
TRBV5-1	TRBJ2-7	CASSLRDPTYEQYF
TRBV20-1	TRBJ1-5	CSAGFTVDSNQPQHF
TRBV5-1	TRBJ1-1	CASSSSYVGDTEAFF
TRBV5-6	TRBJ1-6	CASSPQPVNSPLHF
TRBV13	TRBJ1-4	CASRGYRDSNEKLFF
TRBV18	TRBJ1-2	CASSRRDRDNYGYTF
TRBV6-5	TRBJ1-3	CASSYSRQASGNTIYF
TRBV4-1	TRBJ2-7	CASSQGLQGSYEQYF
TRBV18	TRBJ1-2	CASSGPGQFNYGYTF
TRBV5-4	TRBJ2-5	CASSSRGETQYF
TRBV12-3/TRBV12-4	TRBJ1-5	CASSLWGRGDQPQHF
TRBV3-1	TRBJ2-6	CASSPLVTRGANVLTF
TRBV15	TRBJ2-3	CATCRVDHTDTQYF
TRBV6-1	TRBJ2-7	CASSVGGHKYEQYF
TRBV7-9	TRBJ2-5	CASSLQGRETQYF
TRBV29-1	TRBJ2-1	CSPRRGSSYNEQFF
TRBV20-1	TRBJ1-5	CSARDTFHNQPQHF
TRBV28	TRBJ1-6	CASSDSLSSYNSPLHF
TRBV27	TRBJ2-5	CASSYHGKETQYF
TRBV15	TRBJ2-5	CATSREQTGEETQYF
TRBV20-1	TRBJ2-2	CSARDETFYTGELFF